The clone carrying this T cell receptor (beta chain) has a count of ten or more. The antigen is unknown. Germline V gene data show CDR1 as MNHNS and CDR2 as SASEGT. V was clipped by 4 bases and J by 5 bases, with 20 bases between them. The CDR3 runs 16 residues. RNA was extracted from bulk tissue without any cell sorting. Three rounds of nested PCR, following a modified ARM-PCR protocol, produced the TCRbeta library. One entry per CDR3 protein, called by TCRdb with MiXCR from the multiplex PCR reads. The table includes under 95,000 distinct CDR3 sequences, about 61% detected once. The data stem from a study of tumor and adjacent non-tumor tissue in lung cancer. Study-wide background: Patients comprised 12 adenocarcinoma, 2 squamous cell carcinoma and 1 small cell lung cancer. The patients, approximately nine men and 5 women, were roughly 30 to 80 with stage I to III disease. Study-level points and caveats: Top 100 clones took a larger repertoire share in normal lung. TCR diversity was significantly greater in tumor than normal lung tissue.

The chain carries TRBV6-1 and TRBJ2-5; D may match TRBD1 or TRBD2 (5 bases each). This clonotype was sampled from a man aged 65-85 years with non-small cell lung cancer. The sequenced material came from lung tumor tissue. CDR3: CASSGGFTPSRETQYF. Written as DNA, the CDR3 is TGTGCCAGCAGTGGGGGGTTTACGCCCTCGCGGGAGACCCAGTACTTC.